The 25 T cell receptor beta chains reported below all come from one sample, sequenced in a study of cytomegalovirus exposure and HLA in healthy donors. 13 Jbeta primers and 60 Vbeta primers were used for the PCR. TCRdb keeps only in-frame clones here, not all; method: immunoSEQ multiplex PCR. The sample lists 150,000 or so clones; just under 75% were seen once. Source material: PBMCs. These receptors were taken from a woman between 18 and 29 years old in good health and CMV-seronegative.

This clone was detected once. The DNA for the CDR3 is TGTGCCAGCAGCGTAGGGACAGGCCTTCGCTACGAGCAGTACTTC. This translates into CASSVGTGLRYEQYF. The chain joins TRBV9 to TRBJ2-7; TRBD1 agrees at 7 bases. From germline, CDR1 is SGDLS and CDR2 YYNGEE. V was clipped by 0 bases and J by 3 bases; unmatched bases: 6. This CDR3 comprises 15 residues.

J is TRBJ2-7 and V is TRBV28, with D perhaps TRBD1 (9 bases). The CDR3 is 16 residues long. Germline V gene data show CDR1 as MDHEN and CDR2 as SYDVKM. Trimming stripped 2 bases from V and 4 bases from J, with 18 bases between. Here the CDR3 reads CASSLVAGQGRYEQYF. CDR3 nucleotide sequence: TGTGCCAGCAGTTTAGTAGCGGGACAGGGTCGTTACGAGCAGTACTTC.

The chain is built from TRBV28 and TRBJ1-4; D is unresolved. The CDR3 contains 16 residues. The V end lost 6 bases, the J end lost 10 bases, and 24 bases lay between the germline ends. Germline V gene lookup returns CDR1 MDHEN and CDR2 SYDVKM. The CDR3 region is CASSPNVEEGTSKLFF. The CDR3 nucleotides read TGTGCCAGCAGCCCCAATGTCGAGGAAGGTACGTCAAAACTGTTTTTT. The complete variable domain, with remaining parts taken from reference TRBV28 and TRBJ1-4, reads DVKVTQSSRYLVKRTGEKVFLECVQDMDHENMFWYRQDPGLGLRLIYFSYDVKMKEKGDIPEGYSVSREKKERFSLILESASTNQTSMYLCASSPNVEEGTSKLFFGSGTQLSVL.

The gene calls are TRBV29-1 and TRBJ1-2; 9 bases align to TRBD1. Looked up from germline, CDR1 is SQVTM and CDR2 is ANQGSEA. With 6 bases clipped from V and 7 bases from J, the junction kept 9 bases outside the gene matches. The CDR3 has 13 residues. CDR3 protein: CSVPGTGSRGYTF. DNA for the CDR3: TGCAGCGTGCCCGGGACAGGGAGTCGTGGCTACACCTTC. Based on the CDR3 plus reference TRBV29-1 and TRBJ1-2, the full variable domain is SAVISQKPSRDICQRGTSLTIQCQVDSQVTMMFWYRQQPGQSLTLIATANQGSEATYESGFVIDKFPISRPNLTFSTLTVSNMSPEDSSIYLCSVPGTGSRGYTFGSGTRLTVV.

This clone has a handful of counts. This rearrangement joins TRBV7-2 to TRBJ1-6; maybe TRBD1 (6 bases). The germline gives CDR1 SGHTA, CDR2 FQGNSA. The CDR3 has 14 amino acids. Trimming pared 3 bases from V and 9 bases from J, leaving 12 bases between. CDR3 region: CASSFDSRGSPLHF. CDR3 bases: TGTGCCAGCAGCTTCGACTCCAGGGGTTCACCCCTCCACTTT.

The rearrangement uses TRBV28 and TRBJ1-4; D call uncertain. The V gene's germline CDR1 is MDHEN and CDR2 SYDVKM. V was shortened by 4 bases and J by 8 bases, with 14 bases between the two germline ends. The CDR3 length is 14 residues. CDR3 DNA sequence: TGTGCCAGCAGTTCCCCGGGGTCAGGAGAAAAACTGTTTTTT. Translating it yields CASSSPGSGEKLFF.

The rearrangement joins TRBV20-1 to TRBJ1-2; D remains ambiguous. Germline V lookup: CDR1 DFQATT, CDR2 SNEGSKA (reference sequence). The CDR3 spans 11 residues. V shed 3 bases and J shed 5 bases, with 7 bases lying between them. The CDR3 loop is CSARRTYGYTF. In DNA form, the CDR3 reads TGCAGTGCTAGGAGAACGTATGGCTACACCTTC.

The CDR3 DNA is TGCAGTGCAGCAGGGGCTGGCTACACCTTC. It encodes CSAAGAGYTF. The chain recombines TRBV20-1 with TRBJ1-2, with D perhaps TRBD1 (6 bases). Germline CDR1 reads DFQATT; CDR2 reads SNEGSKA (reference sequence). With 6 bases removed from V and 7 bases from J, the gap between germline ends came to 9 bases. The CDR3 covers 10 residues.

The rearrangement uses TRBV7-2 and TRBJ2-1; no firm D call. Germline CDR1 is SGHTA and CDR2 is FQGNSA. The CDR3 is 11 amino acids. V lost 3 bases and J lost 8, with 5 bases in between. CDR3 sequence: CASSFRDEQFF. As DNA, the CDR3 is TGTGCCAGCAGCTTTAGAGATGAGCAGTTCTTC. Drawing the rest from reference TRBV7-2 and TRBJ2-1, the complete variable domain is GAGVSQSPSNKVTEKGKDVELRCDPISGHTALYWYRQSLGQGLEFLIYFQGNSAPDKSGLPSDRFSAERTGGSVSTLTIQRTQQEDSAVYLCASSFRDEQFFGPGTRLTVL.

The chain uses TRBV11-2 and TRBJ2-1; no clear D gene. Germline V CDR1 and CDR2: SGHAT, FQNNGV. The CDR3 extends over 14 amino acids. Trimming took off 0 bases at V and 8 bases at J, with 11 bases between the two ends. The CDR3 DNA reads TGTGCCAGCAGCTTAGATTCAGGTTTACATGAGCAGTTCTTC. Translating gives CASSLDSGLHEQFF.

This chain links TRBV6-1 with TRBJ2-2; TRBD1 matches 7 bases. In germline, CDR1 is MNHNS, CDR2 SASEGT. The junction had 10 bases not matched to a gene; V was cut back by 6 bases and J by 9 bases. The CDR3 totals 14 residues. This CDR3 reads CASRDRTGSWELFF. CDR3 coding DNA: TGTGCCAGCAGGGACCGGACAGGATCGTGGGAGCTGTTTTTT.

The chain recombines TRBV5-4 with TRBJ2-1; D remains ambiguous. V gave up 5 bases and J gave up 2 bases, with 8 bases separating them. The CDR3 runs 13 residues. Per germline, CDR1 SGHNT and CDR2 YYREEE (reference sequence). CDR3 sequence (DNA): TGTGCCAGCAGTCCGGTCCCCTACAATGAGCAGTTCTTC. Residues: CASSPVPYNEQFF.

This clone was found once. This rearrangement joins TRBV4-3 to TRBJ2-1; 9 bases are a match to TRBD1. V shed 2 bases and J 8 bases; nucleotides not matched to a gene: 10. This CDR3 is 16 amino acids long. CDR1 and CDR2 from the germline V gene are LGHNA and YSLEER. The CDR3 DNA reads TGCGCCAGCAGCCAAAGGCTGGGACAGGGACATGATGAGCAGTTCTTC. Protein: CASSQRLGQGHDEQFF.

CDR3 DNA sequence: TGTGCCAGCAGCTTGACTAGCGGGGGGGCGGAGACCCAGTACTTC. Residues: CASSLTSGGAETQYF. The chain carries TRBV7-3 and TRBJ2-5; TRBD2 matches at 14 bases. Germline CDR1 SGHTA, CDR2 FQGTGA. V shed 3 bases, J shed 5 bases, and the junction held 2 bases outside the gene matches. The CDR3 runs to 15 residues.

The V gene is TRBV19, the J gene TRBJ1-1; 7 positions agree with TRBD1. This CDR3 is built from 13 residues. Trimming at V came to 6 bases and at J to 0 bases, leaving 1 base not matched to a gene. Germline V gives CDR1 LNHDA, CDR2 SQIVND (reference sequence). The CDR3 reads CASRDRVNTEAFF. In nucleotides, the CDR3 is TGTGCCAGTAGAGACAGGGTGAACACTGAAGCTTTCTTT.

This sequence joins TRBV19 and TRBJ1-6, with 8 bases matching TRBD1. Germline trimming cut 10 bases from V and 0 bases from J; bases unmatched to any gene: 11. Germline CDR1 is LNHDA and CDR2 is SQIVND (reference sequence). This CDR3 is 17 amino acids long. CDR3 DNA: TGTGCCACTGCCGGACAGGGAGAGGGCTCCTATAATTCACCCCTCCACTTT. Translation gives CATAGQGEGSYNSPLHF.

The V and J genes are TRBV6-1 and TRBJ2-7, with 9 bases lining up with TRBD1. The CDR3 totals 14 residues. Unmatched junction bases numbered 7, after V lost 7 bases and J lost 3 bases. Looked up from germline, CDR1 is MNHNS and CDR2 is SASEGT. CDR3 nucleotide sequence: TGTGCCAGCAAAGGACAGGGGTCACACTACGAGCAGTACTTC. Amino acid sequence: CASKGQGSHYEQYF.

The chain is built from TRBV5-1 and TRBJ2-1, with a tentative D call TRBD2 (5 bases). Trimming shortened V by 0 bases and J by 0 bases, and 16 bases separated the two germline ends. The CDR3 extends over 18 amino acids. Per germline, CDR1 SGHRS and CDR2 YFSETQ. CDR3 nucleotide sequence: TGCGCCAGCAGCTTGGGGCCACCCCGGGAAAGCTCCTACAATGAGCAGTTCTTC. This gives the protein CASSLGPPRESSYNEQFF.

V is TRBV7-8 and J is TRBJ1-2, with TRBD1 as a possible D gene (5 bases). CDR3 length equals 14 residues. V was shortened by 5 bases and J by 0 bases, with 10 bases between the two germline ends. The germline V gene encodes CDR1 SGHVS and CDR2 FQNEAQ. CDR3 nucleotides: TGTGCCAGCAGCCCCGTACAGGCTAACTATGGCTACACCTTC. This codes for CASSPVQANYGYTF.

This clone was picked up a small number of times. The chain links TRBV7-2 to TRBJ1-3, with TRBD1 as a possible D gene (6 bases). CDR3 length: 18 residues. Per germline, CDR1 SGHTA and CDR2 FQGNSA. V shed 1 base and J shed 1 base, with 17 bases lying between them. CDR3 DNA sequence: TGTGCCAGCAGCTTAGTCGCAGGGGTGAAACAATCTGGAAACACCATATATTTT. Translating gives CASSLVAGVKQSGNTIYF.

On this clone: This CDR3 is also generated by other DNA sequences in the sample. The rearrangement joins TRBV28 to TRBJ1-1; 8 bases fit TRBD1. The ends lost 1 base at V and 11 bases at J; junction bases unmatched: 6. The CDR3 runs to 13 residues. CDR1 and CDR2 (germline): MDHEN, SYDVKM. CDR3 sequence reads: CASSLSITGGAFF. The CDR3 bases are TGTGCCAGCAGTTTATCCATTACAGGGGGGGCTTTCTTT.

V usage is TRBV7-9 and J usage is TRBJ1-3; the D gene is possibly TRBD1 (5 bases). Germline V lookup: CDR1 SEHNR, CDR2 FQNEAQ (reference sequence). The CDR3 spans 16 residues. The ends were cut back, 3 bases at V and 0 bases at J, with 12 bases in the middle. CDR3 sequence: CASSLGGTPSGNTIYF. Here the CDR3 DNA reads TGTGCCAGCAGCTTGGGCGGGACCCCCTCTGGAAACACCATATATTTT. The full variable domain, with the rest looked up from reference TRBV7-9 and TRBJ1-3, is DTGVSQNPRHKITKRGQNVTFRCDPISEHNRLYWYRQTLGQGPEFLTYFQNEAQLEKSRLLSDRFSAERPKGSFSTLEIQRTEQGDSAMYLCASSLGGTPSGNTIYFGEGSWLTVV.

In nucleotides, the CDR3 is TGCGCCAGCAGCCAAGTTTGGGGACTTACCTACAATGAGCAGTTCTTC. The encoded protein is CASSQVWGLTYNEQFF. The chain recombines TRBV4-3 with TRBJ2-1, with D tentatively TRBD2 (6 bases). CDR1 and CDR2 (germline): LGHNA, YSLEER. V dropped 1 base and J dropped 2 bases, with 12 bases sitting between them. CDR3 size: 16 residues.

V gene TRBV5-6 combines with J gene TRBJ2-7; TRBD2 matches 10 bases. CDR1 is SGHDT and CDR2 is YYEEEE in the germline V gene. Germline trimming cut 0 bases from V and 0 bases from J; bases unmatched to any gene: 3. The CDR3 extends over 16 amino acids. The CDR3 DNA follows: TGTGCCAGCAGCTTGGCCGGGACTAGCGCCTCCTACGAGCAGTACGTC. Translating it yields CASSLAGTSASYEQYV.

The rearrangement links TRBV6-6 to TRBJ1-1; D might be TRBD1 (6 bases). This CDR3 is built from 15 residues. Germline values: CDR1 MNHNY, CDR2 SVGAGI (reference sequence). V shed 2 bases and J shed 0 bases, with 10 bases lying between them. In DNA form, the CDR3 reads TGTGCCAGCAGTTACCCCAGGGGCATGAACACTGAAGCTTTCTTT. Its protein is CASSYPRGMNTEAFF.